A selection of T cell receptor beta chains follows, all from one sample in a study of blood T cell repertoires in COVID-19. The protocol was immunoSEQ multiplex PCR, while the TCRdb copy is restricted to in-frame clones and leaves out a portion. The sample includes 90,000 to 110,000 clones, approximately 72% of them seen just once. The sample was peripheral blood. These receptors were obtained from a woman in her sixties or seventies with acute or convalescent COVID-19. Each CDR3 is given with its conserved first and last residue. D genes are given only for firm matches.

v_gene	d_gene	j_gene	len	CDR3aa
TRBV20-1	TRBD1	TRBJ1-1	14	CSASQGAQIIEAFF
TRBV5-1	NA	TRBJ2-5	13	CASSFEGVETQYF
TRBV19	NA	TRBJ2-1	15	CASSIGGGPYNEQFF
TRBV5-6	TRBD1	TRBJ2-5	13	CASSLGQGRIQYF
TRBV28	NA	TRBJ1-2	13	CASTRWGPYGYTF
TRBV19	TRBD1	TRBJ1-5	15	CASKESGQGGQPQHF
TRBV9	TRBD1	TRBJ2-4	14	CASTLGDRGNIQYF
TRBV4-3	TRBD1	TRBJ2-1	15	CASSQDRTGYNEQFF
TRBV4-2	NA	TRBJ1-1	14	CASSQDQGRTEAFF
TRBV5-1	NA	TRBJ2-7	16	CACFCGRVGRGWEQYF
TRBV6-5	TRBD1	TRBJ1-5	14	CASSLTGAGQPQHF
TRBV5-5	NA	TRBJ2-1	15	CASSPNLNSYNEQFF
TRBV28	NA	TRBJ1-6	13	CASSSRFVVPLHF
TRBV6-1	NA	TRBJ1-5	14	CASTLQVSNQPQHF
TRBV6-5	NA	TRBJ1-5	15	CASSYAAASNQPQHF
TRBV19	TRBD1	TRBJ1-2	18	CASSISGTGASLGYGYTF
TRBV11-3	TRBD1	TRBJ2-5	17	CASSLGGQGQYQETQYF
TRBV19	NA	TRBJ1-5	12	CASSMLGSPQHF
TRBV9	NA	TRBJ2-2	14	CASSVVGGAGELFF
TRBV30	NA	TRBJ2-3	17	CAWSVRWGRASTDTQYF
TRBV11-2	TRBD2	TRBJ2-3	15	CASSLDTSGGDTQYF
TRBV5-1	NA	TRBJ2-5	15	CASSLGGGGPETQYF
TRBV7-2	TRBD2	TRBJ2-3	15	CASSLASGAGDTQYF
TRBV6-5	NA	TRBJ2-5	14	CASTGGALKETQYF
TRBV7-2	TRBD2	TRBJ2-1	16	CASSPSGLAAYNEQFF
TRBV10-2	NA	TRBJ2-3	14	CASSESGAATAQYF
TRBV6-5	NA	TRBJ1-4	15	CASSSPGRGSEKLFF
TRBV2	NA	TRBJ1-1	14	CASSEQAWSTEAFF
TRBV25-1	NA	TRBJ1-3	11	CASTAGDTIYF
TRBV5-6	NA	TRBJ2-1	13	CASRFRGGNEQFF
TRBV5-1	NA	TRBJ2-1	14	CASSLGQGYGEQFF
TRBV7-2	TRBD2	TRBJ2-5	14	CASSLGGTLETQYF
TRBV5-1	NA	TRBJ1-1	12	CASSLQNTEAFF
TRBV29-1	TRBD1	TRBJ1-2	14	CSVDPRQGGYGYTF
TRBV9	NA	TRBJ1-3	15	CASSRQVSAGNTIYF
TRBV7-9	NA	TRBJ1-1	14	CASKPTASNTEAFF
TRBV5-4	NA	TRBJ2-7	16	CASSPRLRQGSNEQYF
TRBV5-1	TRBD1	TRBJ2-7	14	CASSLGDRDYEQYF
TRBV18	NA	TRBJ1-2	14	CASSLKEGADGYTF
TRBV2	NA	TRBJ1-5	15	CASSGPAGGGQPQHF
TRBV5-5	NA	TRBJ1-6	14	CASSFGTLNSPLHF
TRBV9	NA	TRBJ1-2	15	CASSAWGTSNYGYTF
TRBV5-6	TRBD1	TRBJ2-7	17	CASSLGGQGALTYEQYF
TRBV6-2/TRBV6-3	NA	TRBJ1-5	17	CASSYSSAGVSNQPQHF
TRBV20-1	NA	TRBJ2-5	16	CSASRGSGNTQETQYF
TRBV14	TRBD2	TRBJ2-4	13	CASSPTAGGPQYF